The 19 T cell receptor beta chains reported below all come from one sample, sequenced in a study of T cell responses to AZD1222 COVID-19 vaccine. The repertoire was sequenced with immunoSEQ multiplex PCR; TCRdb's copy has only in-frame clones and lacks some. The sample has around 130,000 clones, over 75% seen once. Specimen: peripheral blood, collected 28 days after the second AZD1222 dose. The receptors derive from an adult who received the AZD1222 COVID-19 vaccine.

The chain is built from TRBV6-5 and TRBJ2-1; weak D call: TRBD2 (6 bases). The V gene lost 4 bases and the J gene lost 8 bases, with 18 bases spanning the gap. This CDR3 is 15 amino acids long. CDR1 and CDR2 (germline): MNHEY, SVGAGI. CDR3 bases: TGTGCCAGCAGTTCCCCTCCGGGAGCGTTCGATGAGCAGTTCTTC. It encodes CASSSPPGAFDEQFF.

This sequence joins TRBV30 and TRBJ1-5; D not resolved. In germline, CDR1 is GTSNPN, CDR2 SVGIG (reference sequence). This CDR3 contains 13 residues. With 2 bases removed from V and 5 bases from J, the gap between germline ends came to 10 bases. The CDR3 loop is CAWSPQVDQPQHF. Here the CDR3 DNA reads TGTGCCTGGAGTCCCCAGGTCGATCAGCCCCAGCATTTT.

CDR3 residues: CASSPSDVYQPQHF. The CDR3 DNA reads as TGTGCCAGCAGCCCCTCGGACGTTTATCAGCCCCAGCATTTT. The V call is TRBV7-9, the J call TRBJ1-5; D gene uncertain. The CDR3 is 14 amino acids. The germline CDR1 and CDR2 sequences are SEHNR and FQNEAQ (reference sequence). Trimming left V 5 bases short and J 5 bases short, with 13 bases between.

This clone was observed a single time. CDR3 DNA sequence: TGTGCCAGCAGCAGAGGGACAGGGGAGAGCGACTATGGCTACACCTTC. Its translation is CASSRGTGESDYGYTF. The genes are TRBV7-9 and TRBJ1-2; 10 nucleotides align to TRBD1. V lost 5 bases to trimming and J lost 3 bases; unmatched junction nucleotides: 9. The V gene's germline CDR1 is SEHNR and CDR2 FQNEAQ (reference sequence). The CDR3 contains 16 residues.

This chain uses TRBV6-1 with TRBJ1-1; D is uncertain. CDR1 and CDR2 from the germline V gene are MNHNS and SASEGT. The CDR3 extends over 16 amino acids. Trimming pared 2 bases from V and 2 bases from J, leaving 15 bases between. The CDR3 DNA reads TGTGCCAGCAGTGAATGGATGATGGCCGATAACACTGAAGCTTTCTTT. It yields the protein CASSEWMMADNTEAFF.

This clone was seen only once. The V call is TRBV19, the J call TRBJ1-2, with D possibly TRBD1 on 5 matching bases. CDR3 length: 17 amino acids. Germline V lookup: CDR1 LNHDA, CDR2 SQIVND (reference sequence). V was cut by 2 bases and J by 8 bases, with 24 bases left in between. The CDR3 reads CASSIQGGERSYVGYTF. The DNA for the CDR3 is TGTGCCAGTAGTATACAGGGCGGGGAGAGGAGCTATGTCGGCTACACCTTC. Looking up the rest from reference TRBV19 and TRBJ1-2 gives the full variable domain: DGGITQSPKYLFRKEGQNVTLSCEQNLNHDAMYWYRQDPGQGLRLIYYSQIVNDFQKGDIAEGYSVSREKKESFPLTVTSAQKNPTAFYLCASSIQGGERSYVGYTFGSGTRLTVV.

This clone has only one observation. The chain couples TRBV5-1 to TRBJ1-1; D is ambiguous. V was clipped by 2 bases and J by 1 base, with 3 bases between them. The CDR3 runs 12 residues. Germline assignment: CDR1 SGHRS and CDR2 YFSETQ. CDR3 nucleotides: TGCGCCAGCAGCTTACAGAACACTGAAGCTTTCTTT. Its protein product is CASSLQNTEAFF. The variable domain in full, completed from reference TRBV5-1 and TRBJ1-1, reads KAGVTQTPRYLIKTRGQQVTLSCSPISGHRSVSWYQQTPGQGLQFLFEYFSETQRNKGNFPGRFSGRQFSNSRSEMNVSTLELGDSALYLCASSLQNTEAFFGQGTRLTVV.

The gene calls are TRBV7-9 and TRBJ2-2, with D possibly matching TRBD2 (6 bases). Trimming cost V 7 bases and J 1 base, with 16 bases left between them. Per germline, CDR1 SEHNR and CDR2 FQNEAQ (reference sequence). This CDR3 has 16 residues. DNA for the CDR3: TGTGCCAGCACTCTTGAGGAGGGCCTGAACACCGGGGAGCTGTTTTTT. This codes for CASTLEEGLNTGELFF.

The chain is built from TRBV7-2 and TRBJ2-3, with 10 bases aligning to TRBD2. The germline V gene encodes CDR1 SGHTA and CDR2 FQGNSA. The CDR3 is 18 residues long. V lost 2 bases and J lost 4; bases outside the gene matches: 12. The CDR3 DNA reads TGTGCCAGCAGCTTATGGGAGCGGGGGGGCCGTTCAGCAGATACGCAGTATTTT. As protein: CASSLWERGGRSADTQYF.

This chain uses TRBV28 with TRBJ1-2, with TRBD1 matching 8 bases. The germline V gene encodes CDR1 MDHEN and CDR2 SYDVKM. The CDR3 is made up of 13 amino acids. J was trimmed by 5 bases and V by 7 bases; bases with no gene match: 6. DNA for the CDR3: TGTGCCAGCACCGGGACAGGCTTATATGGCTACACCTTC. It specifies CASTGTGLYGYTF.

This clone was counted between two and nine times. The chain employs TRBV7-9 and TRBJ2-2; TRBD2 matches 8 bases. From germline, CDR1 is SEHNR and CDR2 FQNEAQ (reference sequence). V dropped 3 bases and J dropped 1; count of bases not matched to a gene: 4. This CDR3 has 16 amino acids. CDR3 bases: TGTGCCAGCAGCTTCTTTGCGGGAGGGAACACCGGGGAGCTGTTTTTT. Protein: CASSFFAGGNTGELFF.

V is TRBV19 and J is TRBJ2-3, with D perhaps TRBD2 (5 bases). V was trimmed by 4 bases and J by 4 bases, leaving 12 bases between them. The CDR3 runs 14 residues. CDR1 is LNHDA and CDR2 is SQIVND in the germline V gene (reference sequence). In nucleotides, the CDR3 is TGTGCCAGTAGTAGGGCCAAGAGGGCAGATACGCAGTATTTT. It specifies CASSRAKRADTQYF.

This chain connects TRBV2 to TRBJ1-1; D remains ambiguous. The CDR3 loop spans 14 amino acids. From germline, CDR1 is SNHLY and CDR2 FYNNEI. V lost 4 bases to trimming and J lost 4 bases, with 13 bases between them. The CDR3 sequence: CASSGRVGSTEAFF. The CDR3 nucleotides read TGTGCCAGCAGTGGAAGGGTCGGGTCCACTGAAGCTTTCTTT.

The chain couples TRBV2 to TRBJ2-3; possible D gene TRBD1, 6 bases. With 5 bases removed from V and 2 bases from J, the gap between germline ends came to 20 bases. Germline V gene lookup returns CDR1 SNHLY and CDR2 FYNNEI. The CDR3 runs to 17 residues. The CDR3 is CASSPGVRGGFTDTQYF. The CDR3 DNA follows: TGTGCCAGCAGTCCTGGGGTCCGAGGGGGTTTCACAGATACGCAGTATTTT.

The rearrangement joins TRBV12-3 or TRBV12-4 to TRBJ1-3; no reliable D call. The length of the CDR3 is 13 residues. Trimming took 6 bases from V and 0 from J, leaving 6 bases between them. CDR3 nucleotide sequence: TGTGCCAGCAGCCACAGCTCTGGAAACACCATATATTTT. This codes for CASSHSSGNTIYF.

Details on this clone: The junction differs from germline at one of its ends, possibly a read error. The V gene is TRBV27, the J gene TRBJ2-3; D call uncertain. Germline assignment: CDR1 MNHEY and CDR2 SMNVEV (reference sequence). CDR3 length equals 14 residues. In nucleotides, the CDR3 is TGTGCCAGCAGTTTAGGTGTTGCCACAGATATGCAGTATTTT. This sequence encodes CASSLGVATDMQYF.

This clone appeared a single time. The rearrangement uses TRBV2 and TRBJ2-1; D is unresolved. Trimming took 8 bases from V and 8 from J, leaving 7 bases between them. Per the germline V gene, CDR1 is SNHLY and CDR2 is FYNNEI. The CDR3 runs to 10 residues. The CDR3 reads CASRVDEQFF. In nucleotides, the CDR3 is TGTGCCAGCCGGGTGGATGAGCAGTTCTTC.

The gene calls are TRBV30 and TRBJ1-5, with TRBD1 identical over 9 bases. The trim removed 1 base at V and 9 bases at J, leaving 13 bases unmatched. Germline assignment: CDR1 GTSNPN and CDR2 SVGIG (reference sequence). CDR3 length: 16 amino acids. The CDR3 DNA is TGTGCCTGGAGTGCTTACAGGGGGCGCGATGCTCTGCCCCAGCATTTT. This codes for CAWSAYRGRDALPQHF.

This clone was observed a single time. This sequence joins TRBV5-4 and TRBJ2-1; 12 nucleotides line up with TRBD2. V dropped 2 bases and J dropped 4; count of bases not matched to a gene: 4. The germline CDR1 and CDR2 sequences are SGHNT and YYREEE (reference sequence). CDR3 size: 16 residues. The CDR3 spells CASSLQTSGGYNEQFF. As DNA, the CDR3 is TGTGCCAGCAGCTTACAGACTAGCGGGGGTTACAATGAGCAGTTCTTC.